Listed below are T cell receptor beta chains from one sample, sequenced in a study of blood T cell repertoires in COVID-19. Generated by immunoSEQ multiplex PCR, the TCRdb table keeps only in-frame clones and is missing some. Of some 180,000 clones in the sample, roughly 85% are singletons; the top ten hold around 7.5%. The sequencing input was peripheral blood. The receptors were sampled from a woman in her fifties or sixties with acute or convalescent COVID-19. Both conserved end residues are part of each CDR3. Fields, in order: CDR3 DNA, CDR3 protein, J gene, CDR3 length, V gene, D gene, clone size. A D gene is named only where the DNA matches it firmly. Size is stated for part of the rows, as once, few or many counts, or as a class when the clone is expanded.

DNA: TGTGCCAGCAGTGAAGGAGCGGGAAGGGAAGGAGCTTTCTTT; CDR3: CASSEGAGREGAFF; J: TRBJ1-1; length: 14; V: TRBV6-1; D: .; size: .
DNA: TGTGCCAGCAGCTTAGCGGGGGGACCAAGTGGGGAAGCTTTCTTT; CDR3: CASSLAGGPSGEAFF; J: TRBJ1-1; length: 15; V: TRBV7-2; D: .; size: .
DNA: TGTGCCTGGCATGGGACAGCGGGCTATGGCTACACCTTC; CDR3: CAWHGTAGYGYTF; J: TRBJ1-2; length: 13; V: TRBV30; D: TRBD1; size: .
DNA: TGTGCCAGCACGGGGTATGAAGCTTTCTTT; CDR3: CASTGYEAFF; J: TRBJ1-1; length: 10; V: TRBV28; D: .; size: .
DNA: TGTGCCAGCAGCGTAGAAGCGGGGACCTACAATGAGCAGTTCTTC; CDR3: CASSVEAGTYNEQFF; J: TRBJ2-1; length: 15; V: TRBV9; D: TRBD2; size: .
DNA: TGTGCCAGCAGCTGGAGGGTGAATATAGGGGACAGGGAATCACCCCTCCACTTT; CDR3: CASSWRVNIGDRESPLHF; J: TRBJ1-6; length: 18; V: TRBV12-1; D: .; size: .
DNA: TGTGCCAGTAGTATTGGGACTAGCCTGTATTTT; CDR3: CASSIGTSLYF; J: TRBJ2-3; length: 11; V: TRBV19; D: TRBD2; size: .
DNA: TGTGCCAGTAGGGTGACAGGGTTCGGCTACACCTTC; CDR3: CASRVTGFGYTF; J: TRBJ1-2; length: 12; V: TRBV19; D: TRBD1; size: .
DNA: TGTGCCAGCTCGACAGGTCTGAACACTGAAGCTTTCTTT; CDR3: CASSTGLNTEAFF; J: TRBJ1-1; length: 13; V: TRBV19; D: .; size: .
DNA: TGTGCCACCAGCAGAGATAGTTGGCTAGCGGGTGACAATGAGCAGTTCTTC; CDR3: CATSRDSWLAGDNEQFF; J: TRBJ2-1; length: 17; V: TRBV15; D: TRBD2; size: .
DNA: TGTGCCAGTAGTATTTGGGACAGCCCCTCTGGAAACACCATATATTTT; CDR3: CASSIWDSPSGNTIYF; J: TRBJ1-3; length: 16; V: TRBV19; D: TRBD1; size: .
DNA: TGTGCCAGCTCACCAAGAGCGGTAGGCACAGATACGCAGTATTTT; CDR3: CASSPRAVGTDTQYF; J: TRBJ2-3; length: 15; V: TRBV18; D: .; size: .
DNA: TGTGCCAGCAGGAAAGGAGGGCACGGCTACACCTTC; CDR3: CASRKGGHGYTF; J: TRBJ1-2; length: 12; V: TRBV3-1/TRBV3-2; D: .; size: .
DNA: TGTGCCAGCAAAATTCGGGAGGACAGGGGGCTACCCACCCCAAGCACAGATACGCAGTATTTT; CDR3: CASKIREDRGLPTPSTDTQYF; J: TRBJ2-3; length: 21; V: TRBV28; D: TRBD1; size: .
DNA: TGTGCCAGCAGCCAGAAACAGGGAACAGATACGCAGTATTTT; CDR3: CASSQKQGTDTQYF; J: TRBJ2-3; length: 14; V: TRBV4-2; D: .; size: .
DNA: TGTGCCAGCAGAGGACAGAGACTAGCGCGAGAGACCCAGTACTTC; CDR3: CASRGQRLARETQYF; J: TRBJ2-5; length: 15; V: TRBV2; D: TRBD2; size: .
DNA: TGCGCCAGCGGGCCGGGACTAGCGGGAAACAATGAGCAGTTCTTC; CDR3: CASGPGLAGNNEQFF; J: TRBJ2-1; length: 15; V: TRBV5-1; D: TRBD2; size: once
DNA: TGTGCCAGCAGCCGCGAGACAGGGGGCTACGAGCAGTACTTC; CDR3: CASSRETGGYEQYF; J: TRBJ2-7; length: 14; V: TRBV5-4; D: TRBD1; size: .
DNA: TGTGCCAGCAGTGGGGCAGGGGGTAACTATGGCTACACCTTC; CDR3: CASSGAGGNYGYTF; J: TRBJ1-2; length: 14; V: TRBV2; D: TRBD1; size: few
DNA: TGTGCCAGCAGCTTAGGTGGGGGACAGGGTTCGCGAGAGACCCAGTACTTC; CDR3: CASSLGGGQGSRETQYF; J: TRBJ2-5; length: 17; V: TRBV11-3; D: TRBD1; size: .
DNA: TGTGCCAGCAGCCCAGGAAGCACAGATACGCAGTATTTT; CDR3: CASSPGSTDTQYF; J: TRBJ2-3; length: 13; V: TRBV9; D: .; size: .
DNA: TGTGCCAGCAGTGATGGGCTAGGGGGTGCCATTCAGTACTTC; CDR3: CASSDGLGGAIQYF; J: TRBJ2-4; length: 14; V: TRBV6-1; D: .; size: once